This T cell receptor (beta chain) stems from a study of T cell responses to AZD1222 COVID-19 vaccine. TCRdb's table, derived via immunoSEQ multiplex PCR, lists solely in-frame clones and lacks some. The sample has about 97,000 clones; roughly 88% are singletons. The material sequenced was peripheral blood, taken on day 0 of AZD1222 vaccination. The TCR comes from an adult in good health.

CDR3 bases: TGTGCCAGCAGCTTAGGTCCAGGCAATGAGCAGTTCTTC. Residues: CASSLGPGNEQFF. V is TRBV7-2 and J is TRBJ2-1; D is ambiguous. Germline lookup yields CDR1 SGHTA and CDR2 FQGNSA. V shed 1 base and J shed 6 bases, with 7 bases lying between them. The CDR3 spans 13 residues.